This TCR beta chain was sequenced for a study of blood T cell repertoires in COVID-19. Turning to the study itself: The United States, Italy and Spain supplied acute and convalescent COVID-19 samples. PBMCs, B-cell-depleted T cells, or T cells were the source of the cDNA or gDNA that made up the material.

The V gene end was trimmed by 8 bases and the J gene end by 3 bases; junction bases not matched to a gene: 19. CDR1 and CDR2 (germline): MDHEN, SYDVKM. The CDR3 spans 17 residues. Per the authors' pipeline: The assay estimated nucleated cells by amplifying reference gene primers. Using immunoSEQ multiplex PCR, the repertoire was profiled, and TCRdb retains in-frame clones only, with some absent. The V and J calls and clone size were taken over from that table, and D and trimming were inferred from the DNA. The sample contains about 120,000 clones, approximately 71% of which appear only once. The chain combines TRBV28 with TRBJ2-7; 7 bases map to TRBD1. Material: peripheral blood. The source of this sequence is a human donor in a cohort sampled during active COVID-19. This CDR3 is CASFGGQPGTSGYEQYF. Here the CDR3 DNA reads TGTGCCAGCTTTGGGGGACAGCCCGGGACCTCGGGCTACGAGCAGTACTTC.